Following are 32 T cell receptor beta chains from one sample sequenced in a study of cytomegalovirus exposure and HLA in healthy donors (dated by TCRdb to about 2017). Preparation of the library involved the immunoSEQ multiplex PCR assay. For the multiplex PCR, a mixture combining 60 forward primers for TCR Vbeta segments and 13 reverse primers for TCR Jbeta segments was used. TCRdb mirrors the immuneACCESS table, restricted to in-frame sequences. Some clones are absent from its copies; in checked studies, under half trace to an unresolved V gene, and the reason for the others is unknown. The data table for this sample lists some 110,000 clones. The ten largest clones take up roughly 6.6% of the sample. The sample consisted of PBMCs. The receptors shown here come from a man between 35 and 55 years old in good health and CMV-seropositive.

The CDR3 here is CASSQDIRENGYTF. CDR3 nucleotides: TGTGCCAGCAGCCAAGACATCCGGGAGAATGGCTACACCTTC. The chain uses TRBV5-8 and TRBJ1-2; D not certain. CDR1 and CDR2 (germline): SGHTS, YDEGEE. V gave up 4 bases and J gave up 6 bases, with 16 bases separating them. CDR3 size: 14 residues.

V gene TRBV4-1 combines with J gene TRBJ2-5; 11 nucleotides match TRBD2. The J call may be faulty, since TRBJ2-7 better matches the DNA end. Germline V lookup: CDR1 MGHRA, CDR2 YSYEKL. The CDR3 contains 15 residues. CDR3 bases: TGCGCCAGCAGCCAACTAGCGGGGGGCTCCTACGAGCAGTACTTC. Its translation is CASSQLAGGSYEQYF.

This rearrangement joins TRBV11-2 to TRBJ2-5, with 7 bases aligning to TRBD2. The CDR3 is 15 amino acids. Germline V lookup: CDR1 SGHAT, CDR2 FQNNGV. Unmatched junction bases numbered 7, after V lost 3 bases and J lost 3 bases. CDR3 DNA: TGTGCCAGCAGCTTTTGGGCTAGCGGTAAAGAGACCCAGTACTTC. Protein sequence: CASSFWASGKETQYF.

The genes are TRBV13 and TRBJ2-1; D is perhaps TRBD1 (5 bases). The CDR3 extends over 11 amino acids. CDR1 and CDR2 from the germline V gene are PRHDT and FYEKMQ (reference sequence). With 5 bases removed from V and 12 bases from J, the gap between germline ends came to 11 bases. For the CDR3, the DNA is TGTGCCAGCAGCCAGGGTACGGTGCAGTTCTTC. Amino acids: CASSQGTVQFF.

This sequence joins TRBV6-6 and TRBJ2-7; D might be TRBD1 (6 bases). Germline CDR1 reads MNHNY; CDR2 reads SVGAGI (reference sequence). V was clipped by 8 bases and J by 3 bases, with 17 bases between them. The length of the CDR3 is 14 residues. CDR3 sequence reads: CASRLRTDYYEQYF. The CDR3 nucleotides are TGTGCCAGCCGACTAAGGACAGACTACTACGAGCAGTACTTC.

The genes are TRBV28 and TRBJ2-5; D gene unclear. Trimming cost V 4 bases and J 2 bases, with 14 bases left between them. Germline CDR1 is MDHEN and CDR2 is SYDVKM. This CDR3 comprises 15 residues. The CDR3 DNA reads TGTGCCAGCAGTTCTCCCTTTCAGTTTCAAGAGACCCAGTACTTC. As protein: CASSSPFQFQETQYF.

The V call is TRBV7-6, the J call TRBJ2-1; D is perhaps TRBD1 (5 bases). V lost 6 bases, J lost 10 bases, and 13 bases lay in between. The CDR3 runs to 12 residues. The germline V gene has CDR1 SGHVS and CDR2 FNYEAQ. Written as DNA, the CDR3 is TGTGCCAGCAGTTCACCAAGGGGCGAGCAGTTCTTC. This encodes CASSSPRGEQFF.

This chain joins TRBV28 and TRBJ1-5; unclear D gene. The CDR3 consists of 16 residues. With 7 bases removed from V and 4 bases from J, the gap between germline ends came to 20 bases. From germline, CDR1 is MDHEN and CDR2 SYDVKM. For the CDR3, the DNA is TGTGCCAGCACCACTCGCCCGGGAGAGAGGAATCAGCCCCAGCATTTT. It encodes CASTTRPGERNQPQHF.

Of note for this clone: The same CDR3 can be traced to other DNA sequences in this sample. The rearrangement links TRBV4-2 to TRBJ1-1; D might be TRBD1 (6 bases). V dropped 2 bases and J dropped 8 bases, with 18 bases sitting between them. The germline V gene has CDR1 LGHNA and CDR2 YNFKEQ. This CDR3 region has 15 residues. CDR3 sequence: CASSQRGSSRAEAFF. For the CDR3, the DNA is TGTGCCAGCAGCCAAAGGGGGTCTAGTCGGGCCGAAGCTTTCTTT.

The genes are TRBV12-5 and TRBJ2-1; maybe TRBD2 (5 bases). Germline CDR1 reads LGHNT; CDR2 reads FRNRAP. The V and J ends lost 1 base and 3 bases respectively, with 10 bases between them. This CDR3 contains 15 residues. The CDR3 region has the DNA TGTGCTAGTGGTTTGGGCGGGCTAAACTACAATGAGCAGTTCTTC. Protein: CASGLGGLNYNEQFF.

The V gene is TRBV10-3, the J gene TRBJ2-7, with 12 bases that match TRBD1. This CDR3 region has 14 residues. With V trimmed by 11 bases and J by 6 bases, 11 bases remained unmatched. Per germline, CDR1 ENHRY and CDR2 SYGVKD. This CDR3 is CASRAGTGGIEQYF. The CDR3, as DNA: TGTGCCTCAAGGGCCGGGACAGGGGGCATCGAGCAGTACTTC.

The chain couples TRBV19 to TRBJ2-2; 11 bases agree with TRBD1. This CDR3 has 16 residues. The ends lost 9 bases at V and 6 bases at J; junction bases unmatched: 12. Per germline, CDR1 LNHDA and CDR2 SQIVND (reference sequence). The CDR3 protein is CASSRTGGPMAGELFF. CDR3 sequence (DNA): TGTGCCAGCTCGAGGACAGGGGGCCCGATGGCCGGGGAGCTGTTTTTT.

The chain links TRBV6-4 to TRBJ2-1, with D hard to call. The germline V and J ends were trimmed by 7 bases and 4 bases, with 11 bases remaining between them. The germline gives CDR1 MRHNA, CDR2 SNTAGT. This CDR3 is 13 amino acids long. The CDR3 DNA follows: TGTGCCAGCACCCCAAGCGTATACAATGAGCAGTTCTTC. This gives the protein CASTPSVYNEQFF.

This chain connects TRBV6-1 to TRBJ1-1, with D unclear. Germline V gene data show CDR1 as MNHNS and CDR2 as SASEGT. The CDR3 runs 14 residues. V was cut by 6 bases and J by 5 bases, with 16 bases left in between. The chain's CDR3 is CASSPRHPGTEAFF. The CDR3 nucleotides are TGTGCCAGCAGCCCCCGTCACCCGGGTACTGAAGCTTTCTTT.

This chain links TRBV4-1 with TRBJ2-7; the D gene is possibly TRBD1 (6 bases). This CDR3 is 14 amino acids long. Trimming took off 3 bases at V and 4 bases at J, with 13 bases between the two ends. From germline, CDR1 is MGHRA and CDR2 YSYEKL. The CDR3 sequence: CASSHQQGPYEQYF. The CDR3, as DNA: TGCGCCAGCAGCCATCAACAGGGTCCGTACGAGCAGTACTTC.

The J gene is TRBJ2-7, the V gene TRBV19; weak D call: TRBD1 (6 bases). Germline V gene lookup returns CDR1 LNHDA and CDR2 SQIVND (reference sequence). The CDR3 is made up of 13 amino acids. V shed 2 bases and J shed 3 bases, with 8 bases lying between them. The CDR3 spells CASSITGYYEQYF. The CDR3 bases are TGTGCCAGTAGTATAACAGGGTACTACGAGCAGTACTTC.

V is TRBV15 and J is TRBJ2-2; unclear D gene. Trimming took off 1 base at V and 4 bases at J, with 4 bases between the two ends. The CDR3 extends over 13 amino acids. Germline CDR1 reads LNHNV; CDR2 reads YYDKDF (reference sequence). The CDR3 DNA reads TGTGCCACCAGCAGAGTCAGCACCGGGGAGCTGTTTTTT. Protein: CATSRVSTGELFF.

This chain links TRBV7-9 with TRBJ2-5; 9 positions agree with TRBD1. The DNA matches TRBJ2-7 better at its end, which makes the J call doubtful. This CDR3 contains 18 residues. Germline CDR1 SEHNR, CDR2 FQNEAQ (reference sequence). The CDR3 loop reads CASSQKSGTGMYRDEQYF. CDR3 bases: TGTGCCAGCAGCCAAAAAAGCGGGACAGGGATGTATCGGGACGAGCAGTACTTC.

This chain joins TRBV11-2 and TRBJ1-3, with 7 bases that match TRBD1. Trimming cost V 5 bases and J 0 bases; bases outside gene matches: 16. CDR3 length equals 19 residues. Germline CDR1 and CDR2: SGHAT and FQNNGV. CDR3 region: CASSRYPPTGASSGNTIYF. CDR3 sequence (DNA): TGTGCCAGCAGCCGCTACCCGCCCACAGGGGCCAGCTCTGGAAACACCATATATTTT.

This chain links TRBV5-1 with TRBJ2-7; unclear D gene. Germline values: CDR1 SGHRS, CDR2 YFSETQ. The CDR3 length is 13 residues. Trimming left V 0 bases short and J 3 bases short, with 7 bases between. In DNA form, the CDR3 reads TGCGCCAGCAGCTTGGCTGACAACTACGAGCAGTACTTC. Encoded protein: CASSLADNYEQYF.

The V call is TRBV6-1, the J call TRBJ1-4; no clear D gene. The V gene lost 6 bases and the J gene lost 4 bases, with 15 bases spanning the gap. The CDR3 spans 15 residues. Germline assignment: CDR1 MNHNS and CDR2 SASEGT. The CDR3 sequence is CASSPGLSNNEKLFF. Written as DNA, the CDR3 is TGTGCCAGCAGCCCCGGACTAAGCAATAATGAAAAACTGTTTTTT.

The chain is built from TRBV15 and TRBJ2-1; D remains unclear. This CDR3 region has 17 residues. V shed 2 bases and J shed 3 bases, with 17 bases lying between them. CDR1 is LNHNV, CDR2 YYDKDF, per germline (reference sequence). Here the CDR3 reads CATSRIPAETDYNEQFF. The CDR3 bases are TGTGCCACCAGCAGAATCCCCGCGGAGACGGACTACAATGAGCAGTTCTTC.

The chain recombines TRBV4-1 with TRBJ1-2, with a possible D match to TRBD1 (6 bases). This CDR3 is built from 16 residues. The ends were cut back, 3 bases at V and 2 bases at J, with 16 bases in the middle. Germline CDR1 reads MGHRA; CDR2 reads YSYEKL. CDR3: CASSQGRTAENYGYTF. CDR3 DNA sequence: TGCGCCAGCAGCCAGGGACGGACAGCGGAAAACTATGGCTACACCTTC.

The rearrangement joins TRBV6-1 to TRBJ2-3; possible D gene TRBD1, 7 bases. This CDR3 contains 15 residues. CDR1 is MNHNS, CDR2 SASEGT, per germline. Trimming stripped 8 bases from V and 4 bases from J, with 19 bases between. CDR3 loop: CASGLNRGRADTQYF. In nucleotides, the CDR3 is TGTGCCAGCGGACTAAACAGGGGAAGGGCAGATACGCAGTATTTT.

This chain connects TRBV28 to TRBJ2-7; 11 bases align to TRBD1. Germline assignment: CDR1 MDHEN and CDR2 SYDVKM. V trimming: 4 bases; J trimming: 5 bases; junction bases outside the gene matches: 7. This CDR3 contains 15 residues. This CDR3 reads CASSSQDRGLNEQYF. In DNA, the CDR3 is TGTGCCAGCAGTTCCCAGGACAGGGGGCTCAACGAGCAGTACTTC.

This chain connects TRBV27 to TRBJ2-2, with TRBD2 as a possible D gene (5 bases). CDR3 length: 16 residues. Trimming cost V 3 bases and J 5 bases, with 16 bases left between them. Germline V gives CDR1 MNHEY, CDR2 SMNVEV (reference sequence). The CDR3 loop is CASSFGGLVRTGELFF. Written as DNA, the CDR3 is TGTGCCAGCAGTTTTGGCGGGCTAGTCAGAACCGGGGAGCTGTTTTTT.

V gene TRBV19 combines with J gene TRBJ1-5, with D perhaps matching TRBD1 (6 bases). The V end was cut by 6 bases, the J end by 1 base, with 13 bases between. There are 15 residues in the CDR3. Germline V gene lookup returns CDR1 LNHDA and CDR2 SQIVND (reference sequence). Written as DNA, the CDR3 is TGTGCCAGTAGGCCCGGGACAAACAGCAATCAGCCCCAGCATTTT. This sequence encodes CASRPGTNSNQPQHF. Based on the CDR3 plus reference TRBV19 and TRBJ1-5, the full variable domain is DGGITQSPKYLFRKEGQNVTLSCEQNLNHDAMYWYRQDPGQGLRLIYYSQIVNDFQKGDIAEGYSVSREKKESFPLTVTSAQKNPTAFYLCASRPGTNSNQPQHFGDGTRLSIL.

V gene TRBV5-4 combines with J gene TRBJ2-7; 12 positions agree with TRBD1. This CDR3 region has 15 residues. V lost 2 bases to trimming and J lost 5 bases; unmatched junction nucleotides: 5. Germline loops: CDR1 SGHNT, CDR2 YYREEE (reference sequence). CDR3 protein: CASSFPGTGGHEQYF. The CDR3 DNA reads as TGTGCCAGCAGCTTCCCCGGGACAGGGGGCCACGAGCAGTACTTC.

The V call is TRBV29-1, the J call TRBJ2-1, with 7 bases that match TRBD2. With V trimmed by 3 bases and J by 8 bases, 7 bases remained unmatched. CDR3 length: 13 amino acids. CDR1 SQVTM and CDR2 ANQGSEA come from the germline V gene. For the CDR3, the DNA is TGCAGCGTTGAGAGACTAGCTATAGATGAGCAGTTCTTC. Residues: CSVERLAIDEQFF.

The chain has TRBV30 and TRBJ1-1; TRBD1 matches at 7 bases. Looked up from germline, CDR1 is GTSNPN and CDR2 is SVGIG (reference sequence). Trimming removed 4 bases from V and 5 bases from J; junction bases left unmatched: 7. This CDR3 is 13 amino acids long. The CDR3 DNA sequence: TGTGCCTGGAAGGAGGGGGCGAGGACTGAAGCTTTCTTT. Its translation: CAWKEGARTEAFF.

The chain couples TRBV2 to TRBJ2-5; TRBD1 aligns across 9 bases. The tail of the sequence fits TRBJ2-7 better, so the J call may be wrong. The CDR3 has 14 amino acids. CDR1 and CDR2 from the germline V gene are SNHLY and FYNNEI. The CDR3 coding sequence is TGTGCCAGCAACTTCAGGACAGGGGCCTACGAGCAGTACTTC. It encodes CASNFRTGAYEQYF.

J is TRBJ2-5 and V is TRBV5-1, with 11 bases lining up with TRBD1. J lost 3 bases, V lost 3 bases, and 4 bases had no gene match. CDR1 is SGHRS and CDR2 is YFSETQ in the germline V gene. CDR3 length: 15 amino acids. The CDR3 DNA reads TGCGCCAGCAGCTCCGGACAGGGGGCGGAAGAGACCCAGTACTTC. The encoded protein is CASSSGQGAEETQYF.